These T cell receptor beta chains were read from a single sample in a study of cytomegalovirus exposure and HLA in healthy donors. Sequencing used immunoSEQ multiplex PCR; TCRdb keeps in-frame clones, though not all of them. The sample shows some 150,000 clones, around 89% of them seen only once. Sequenced input: PBMCs. Receptor source: a man aged 18 to 35 in good health and CMV-seronegative. The CDR3 runs from the conserved cysteine through the conserved F or W. D genes are given only for firm matches. The size entry is marked missing in some rows and otherwise reads once, few, many or a size class.

d_gene,v_gene,j_gene,abundance,CDR3nt,CDR3aa
TRBD2,TRBV6-1,TRBJ2-1,medium-sized,TGTGCCAGCAGTGAATTAGCGGGGGGGCAGGATGAGCAGTTCTTC,CASSELAGGQDEQFF
-,TRBV30,TRBJ1-4,-,TGTGCCTGGAGTTTAGACAGGCAAAAACTGTTTTTT,CAWSLDRQKLFF
-,TRBV7-2,TRBJ2-1,-,TGTGCCAGCAGCTTAGTTCGAGGAAACAATGAGCAGTTCTTC,CASSLVRGNNEQFF
-,TRBV7-6,TRBJ1-2,-,TGTGCCAGCAGCCCCGGAGGAGGACAGCCTACAAACTATGGCTACACCTTC,CASSPGGGQPTNYGYTF
TRBD1,TRBV18,TRBJ1-1,-,TGTGCCAGCTCACCAAGCGACTACAGGGGTAGTTTTACTGAAGCTTTCTTT,CASSPSDYRGSFTEAFF
TRBD2,TRBV28,TRBJ2-3,once,TGTGCCAGCAGTCCCGCTAGCGGGCACATCACAGATACGCAGTATTTT,CASSPASGHITDTQYF
TRBD2,TRBV15,TRBJ2-7,-,TGTGCCACCAGCAGAGAGTTAAGCGGGAGGGAGGATTACGAGCAGTACTTC,CATSRELSGREDYEQYF
-,TRBV4-3,TRBJ2-1,-,TGCGCCAGCAGCCAAGACCGATTTAGCACAGGAGACCACAATGAGCAGTTCTTC,CASSQDRFSTGDHNEQFF
TRBD2,TRBV5-4,TRBJ2-3,-,TGTGCCAGCAGCTTGGATCCAGGGCGGGAGGTCAAAGATACGCAGTATTTT,CASSLDPGREVKDTQYF
TRBD1,TRBV25-1,TRBJ1-5,-,TGTGCCAGCAGTGGTGAGACAGGGCTACGGCCCCAGCATTTT,CASSGETGLRPQHF
TRBD1,TRBV5-4,TRBJ2-1,-,TGTGCCAGCAGCTTGCGCGGGACAGGGACCAATGAGCAGTTCTTC,CASSLRGTGTNEQFF
TRBD1,TRBV28,TRBJ1-2,-,TGTGCCAGCAGTTTAATCCTACAGGGGAACTATGGCTACACCTTC,CASSLILQGNYGYTF
-,TRBV5-1,TRBJ1-2,-,TGCGCCAGCAGCTTGAGTCAGGGAACTAACTATGGCTACACCTTC,CASSLSQGTNYGYTF
-,TRBV6-1,TRBJ2-3,-,TGTGCCAGCAAATTGAGGTTTGGCACAGATACGCAGTATTTT,CASKLRFGTDTQYF
-,TRBV2,TRBJ2-3,-,TGTGCCAGCAAGGTCCAGGGAATAGGCACAGATACGCAGTATTTT,CASKVQGIGTDTQYF
-,TRBV27,TRBJ1-1,-,TGTGCCAGCAACTCGGGGGAATTTAGCACTGAAGCTTTCTTT,CASNSGEFSTEAFF
-,TRBV5-1,TRBJ2-3,once,TGCGCCAGCAGCTTCTCCCTACAGTTGGGAGACACAGATACGCAGTATTTT,CASSFSLQLGDTDTQYF
TRBD1,TRBV5-4,TRBJ1-2,few,TGTGCCAGCAGCTTCCGGGACAGGGACTATGGCTACACCTTC,CASSFRDRDYGYTF
-,TRBV9,TRBJ1-1,-,TGTGCCAGCAGCGCACCTCCCGGGGAGGCTGAAGCTTTCTTT,CASSAPPGEAEAFF
-,TRBV6-5,TRBJ1-2,-,TGTGCCAGCAGACGTGGGGAGGGTGGCTACACCTTC,CASRRGEGGYTF
-,TRBV6-6,TRBJ2-1,-,TGTGCCAGCAGTTACGCGACAGGTTCTAACAATGAGCAGTTCTTC,CASSYATGSNNEQFF
-,TRBV5-4,TRBJ2-3,-,TGTGCCAGCAAAACTAGCCCGTCCACAGATACGCAGTATTTT,CASKTSPSTDTQYF
TRBD1,TRBV11-2,TRBJ2-7,once,TGTGCCAGCAGCTTAAGACAGGGCTACGAGCAGTACTTC,CASSLRQGYEQYF
TRBD2,TRBV9,TRBJ2-7,-,TGTGCCAGCAGCGTAGAAGGACTAGCGGGAGACGAGCAGTACTTC,CASSVEGLAGDEQYF
-,TRBV7-9,TRBJ1-2,-,TGTGCCAGCAGCAATCTCCGCTCTGAAACGTCCTACGGCTACACCTTC,CASSNLRSETSYGYTF
-,TRBV5-4,TRBJ2-2,few,TGTGCCAGCAGTCCGGGATCCCTGGACGGGGAGCTGTTTTTT,CASSPGSLDGELFF
-,TRBV20-1,TRBJ1-1,many,TGCAGTGCTGGGGACTCCACTGAAGCTTTCTTT,CSAGDSTEAFF
TRBD1,TRBV28,TRBJ2-2,-,TGTGCCAGCCGACAGGGGGAGAACACCGGGGAGCTGTTTTTT,CASRQGENTGELFF
-,TRBV7-9,TRBJ2-5,-,TGTGCCAGCAGCCTTACGTCAGGGGGGGAGACCCAGTACTTC,CASSLTSGGETQYF
TRBD2,TRBV4-2,TRBJ2-1,-,TGTGCCAGCAGCCAAGACCTCTTACTAAGCGGGAGGGCCAGGTATGAGCAGTTCTTC,CASSQDLLLSGRARYEQFF
TRBD1,TRBV5-5,TRBJ1-5,-,TGTGCCAGCAGCTTTCAAGGACAGGCCTATCAGCCCCAGCATTTT,CASSFQGQAYQPQHF
-,TRBV10-3,TRBJ1-6,-,TGTGCCATCAGTGATTCTCCGACAGGCGGCAATTCACCCCTCCACTTT,CAISDSPTGGNSPLHF
TRBD2,TRBV7-2,TRBJ2-7,-,TGTGCCAGCAGCTTACAGACTAGCGGGACCTACGAGCAGTACTTC,CASSLQTSGTYEQYF
-,TRBV11-2,TRBJ1-1,-,TGTGCCAGCAGCTCCGCAAACTTCAGGGGTGAAGCTTTCTTT,CASSSANFRGEAFF
-,TRBV5-5,TRBJ1-2,-,TGTGCCAGCAGCTTGGCGGCAGCCTCAGGAGGTGGCTACACCTTC,CASSLAAASGGGYTF
TRBD1,TRBV7-2,TRBJ1-2,-,TGTGCCAGCAGCTTGCCTGGGACAGGGGGCGATGGCTACACCTTC,CASSLPGTGGDGYTF
-,TRBV10-3,TRBJ2-1,-,TGTGCCATCAGAGAGTCCAACAATGAGCAGTTCTTC,CAIRESNNEQFF
TRBD2,TRBV9,TRBJ2-1,-,TGTGCCAGCAGCGGAAGACTAGCGGGTTTAAATGAGCAGTTCTTC,CASSGRLAGLNEQFF
TRBD2,TRBV9,TRBJ2-1,-,TGTGCCAGCAGCGTAGACTGGACTAGCGGTCTCTACAATGAGCAGTTCTTC,CASSVDWTSGLYNEQFF
TRBD1,TRBV27,TRBJ2-7,once,TGTGCCAGCAGTCCGTCGACAGGGAGCCACGAGCAGTACTTC,CASSPSTGSHEQYF
TRBD2,TRBV10-2,TRBJ2-1,-,TGCGCCAGCAGTGAGGTGAGCGGGGGAAGGGATGAGCAGTTCTTC,CASSEVSGGRDEQFF
-,TRBV10-3,TRBJ1-6,-,TGTGCCATCAGTGAGTCGAGACTTAGGACAGCTAATTCACCCCTCCACTTT,CAISESRLRTANSPLHF
TRBD1,TRBV18,TRBJ1-4,-,TGTGCCAGCTCACCAGACAGGGGGGTTAATGAAAAACTGTTTTTT,CASSPDRGVNEKLFF